This entry describes one T cell receptor (beta chain). No antigen is known for it. One junction end does not reproduce the germline sequence, and a read error may be involved. Amplification from RNA transcripts yielded the TCR beta CDR3 regions. Second-round multiplex PCR came after a first-round RT-PCR that employed HTBI primers. Each CDR3 protein gets one entry after TCRdb re-called the multiplex PCR reads with MiXCR. The table lists about 640,000 distinct CDR3 sequences, about 41% of them singletons. As the starting material, more than 7.5 ml of fresh peripheral blood yielded the PBMCs. The data were taken from a study of Graves' ophthalmopathy and Graves' hyperthyroidism. Notes on the study in general: The model forecast ophthalmopathy progression, reaching 60% to 71% sensitivity and 72.22% specificity. The 13-signature model separated ophthalmopathy from stable hyperthyroidism at around 90% sensitivity and 80% to 84% specificity.

The CDR3 is 15 amino acids. Germline CDR1 and CDR2: PRHDT and FYEKMQ (reference sequence). The sequenced sample was peripheral blood. The source of this sequence is an adult man with Graves' ophthalmopathy. The chain has TRBV13 and TRBJ1-4, with 9 bases fitting TRBD1. The CDR3 here is CASSGRGQGCEKLFF. For the CDR3, the DNA is TGTGCCAGCAGCGGAAGGGGACAGGGCTGTGAAAAACTGTTTTTC.